The 14 T cell receptor beta chains listed next were all sequenced from one sample in a study of blood T cell repertoires in COVID-19. TCRdb's copy holds only in-frame clones and misses some; the assay was immunoSEQ multiplex PCR. The table records approximately 270,000 clones, around 89% of them present only once. The sequenced sample consisted of peripheral blood. These receptors came from a man aged 30-40 years with acute or convalescent COVID-19.

This chain links TRBV10-2 with TRBJ1-1; weak D call: TRBD1 (5 bases). CDR1 is WSHSY, CDR2 SAAADI, per germline. This CDR3 region has 13 residues. Trimming shortened V by 7 bases and J by 0 bases, and 9 bases separated the two germline ends. The chain's CDR3 is CASNGAMNTEAFF. For the CDR3, the DNA is TGCGCCAGCAATGGGGCCATGAACACTGAAGCTTTCTTT.

The gene calls are TRBV5-1 and TRBJ2-1; D possibly corresponds to TRBD1 (6 bases). The CDR3 has 14 amino acids. Germline V gives CDR1 SGHRS, CDR2 YFSETQ. Deletions cut 4 bases from V and 4 bases from J, with 12 bases between. The CDR3 nucleotides read TGCGCCAGCAGCCGTGGGACATCTTACAATGAGCAGTTCTTC. Its translation is CASSRGTSYNEQFF.

The rearrangement uses TRBV7-3 and TRBJ2-1; TRBD2 matches 11 bases. This CDR3 spans 19 amino acids. V lost 0 bases and J lost 5; bases outside the gene matches: 12. Germline CDR1 and CDR2: SGHTA and FQGTGA. The CDR3, as DNA: TGTGCCAGCAGCTTAACAGTGGAACTAGCGGGAGTAAAAGACAATGAGCAGTTCTTC. It encodes CASSLTVELAGVKDNEQFF.

The rearrangement joins TRBV7-9 to TRBJ1-6, with 7 bases matching TRBD1. V shed 6 bases, J shed 0 bases, and the junction held 11 bases outside the gene matches. The germline CDR1 and CDR2 sequences are SEHNR and FQNEAQ (reference sequence). This CDR3 contains 18 residues. The CDR3 coding sequence is TGTGCCAGCAGTCGATTGGGTACAGGGGTCTCCTATAATTCACCCCTCCACTTT. Translated: CASSRLGTGVSYNSPLHF. Complete variable domain (other parts from reference TRBV7-9 and TRBJ1-6): DTGVSQNPRHKITKRGQNVTFRCDPISEHNRLYWYRQTLGQGPEFLTYFQNEAQLEKSRLLSDRFSAERPKGSFSTLEIQRTEQGDSAMYLCASSRLGTGVSYNSPLHFGNGTRLTVT.

This clone has only a few counts. The gene calls are TRBV15 and TRBJ1-5, with TRBD1 matching 7 bases. The CDR3 length is 15 residues. J lost 7 bases, V lost 2 bases, and 8 bases had no gene match. Germline V CDR1 and CDR2: LNHNV, YYDKDF (reference sequence). The CDR3 loop reads CATSRTDRALQPQHF. The CDR3, as DNA: TGTGCCACCAGCAGAACTGACAGGGCACTCCAGCCCCAGCATTTT.

The chain is built from TRBV7-2 and TRBJ2-2; TRBD1 might be the D (5 bases). CDR1 and CDR2 from the germline V gene are SGHTA and FQGNSA. The V end lost 3 bases, the J end lost 7 bases, and 12 bases lay between the germline ends. This CDR3 spans 14 amino acids. Here the CDR3 DNA reads TGTGCCAGCAGCTTGGCAGCAAGGGGCGGGGAGCTGTTTTTT. This gives the protein CASSLAARGGELFF.

The chain's CDR3 is CASSLGAPVYNEQFF. The CDR3 nucleotides read TGTGCCAGCAGCTTGGGCGCCCCAGTCTACAATGAGCAGTTCTTC. The chain recombines TRBV7-2 with TRBJ2-1; D is unresolved. CDR3 size: 15 residues. V lost 3 bases and J 3 bases, leaving 12 bases between the germline ends. Germline V gene data show CDR1 as SGHTA and CDR2 as FQGNSA.

The genes are TRBV5-4 and TRBJ1-1; 9 bases fit TRBD1. Germline CDR1 reads SGHNT; CDR2 reads YYREEE (reference sequence). CDR3 length: 14 amino acids. The V gene end was trimmed by 4 bases and the J gene end by 5 bases; junction bases not matched to a gene: 6. Written as DNA, the CDR3 is TGTGCCAGCAGCCTACAGGGGGCGCGAACTGAAGCTTTCTTT. Protein: CASSLQGARTEAFF.

The rearrangement links TRBV5-4 to TRBJ1-6; 7 bases match TRBD1. Germline V gene data show CDR1 as SGHNT and CDR2 as YYREEE (reference sequence). The CDR3 extends over 16 amino acids. V trimming: 3 bases; J trimming: 6 bases; junction bases outside the gene matches: 9. In DNA, the CDR3 is TGTGCCAGCAGCTCTGCGTGGGGACAGATTAATTCACCCCTCCACTTT. The encoded protein is CASSSAWGQINSPLHF.

V gene TRBV3-1 (or the pseudogene TRBV3-2) combines with J gene TRBJ1-1; unclear D gene. The CDR3 is 13 amino acids. CDR1 is LGHDT and CDR2 is YNNKEL in the germline V gene (reference sequence). Trimming removed 5 bases from V and 5 bases from J, with 12 bases in between. In nucleotides, the CDR3 is TGTGCCAGCAGCGACTACCTAGGGACTGAAGCTTTCTTT. Translation gives CASSDYLGTEAFF.

V is TRBV28 and J is TRBJ2-1; 9 bases align to TRBD1. Germline loops: CDR1 MDHEN, CDR2 SYDVKM. This CDR3 is 16 amino acids long. Losses at the gene ends were 8 bases for V and 6 bases for J; bases not matched to a gene: 14. The CDR3 spells CASLSPGTGRGNEQFF. The CDR3 DNA is TGTGCCAGCCTAAGCCCTGGGACAGGGAGAGGCAATGAGCAGTTCTTC.

In DNA, the CDR3 is TGTGCCAGCCGCAGCCCGACAGGGATTGGCCAGCCCCAGCATTTT. Residues: CASRSPTGIGQPQHF. This chain joins TRBV28 and TRBJ1-5; TRBD1 matches at 7 bases. V dropped 8 bases and J dropped 7; count of bases not matched to a gene: 14. The CDR3 consists of 15 residues. CDR1 is MDHEN and CDR2 is SYDVKM in the germline V gene.

The rearrangement joins TRBV30 to TRBJ1-2, with 9 nucleotides matching TRBD1. Trimming at V came to 5 bases and at J to 3 bases, leaving 4 bases not matched to a gene. The CDR3 runs to 13 residues. Germline V CDR1 and CDR2: GTSNPN, SVGIG (reference sequence). The CDR3 protein is CAWDWTGDYGYTF. The CDR3 DNA sequence: TGTGCCTGGGATTGGACAGGGGACTATGGCTACACCTTC. The full variable domain, with the rest looked up from reference TRBV30 and TRBJ1-2, is SQTIHQWPATLVQPVGSPLSLECTVEGTSNPNLYWYRQAAGRGLQLLFYSVGIGQISSEVPQNLSASRPQDRQFILSSKKLLLSDSGFYLCAWDWTGDYGYTFGSGTRLTVV.

The chain has TRBV5-4 and TRBJ1-1; D is ambiguous. The CDR3 has 14 residues. The germline V and J ends were trimmed by 0 bases and 1 base, with 7 bases remaining between them. Germline CDR1 SGHNT, CDR2 YYREEE (reference sequence). CDR3 sequence: CASSLDPGNTEAFF. The CDR3 DNA follows: TGTGCCAGCAGCTTGGACCCAGGGAACACTGAAGCTTTCTTT.